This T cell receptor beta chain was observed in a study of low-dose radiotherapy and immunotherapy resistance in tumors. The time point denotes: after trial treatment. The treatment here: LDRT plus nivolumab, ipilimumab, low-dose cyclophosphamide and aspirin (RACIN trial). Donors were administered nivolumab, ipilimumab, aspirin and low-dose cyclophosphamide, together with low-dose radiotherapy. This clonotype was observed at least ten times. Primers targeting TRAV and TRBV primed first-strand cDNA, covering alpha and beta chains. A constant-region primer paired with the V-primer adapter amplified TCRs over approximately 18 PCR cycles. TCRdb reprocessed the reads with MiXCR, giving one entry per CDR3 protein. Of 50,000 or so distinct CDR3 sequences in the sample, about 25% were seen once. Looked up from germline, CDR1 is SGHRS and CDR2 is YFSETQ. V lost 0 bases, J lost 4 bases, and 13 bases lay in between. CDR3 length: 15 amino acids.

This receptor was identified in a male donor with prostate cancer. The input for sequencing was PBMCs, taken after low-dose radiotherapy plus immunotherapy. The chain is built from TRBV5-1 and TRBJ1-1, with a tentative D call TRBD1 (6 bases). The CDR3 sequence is CASSLEPGAGTEAFF. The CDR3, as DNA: TGCGCCAGCAGCTTGGAGCCAGGGGCTGGCACTGAAGCTTTCTTT.